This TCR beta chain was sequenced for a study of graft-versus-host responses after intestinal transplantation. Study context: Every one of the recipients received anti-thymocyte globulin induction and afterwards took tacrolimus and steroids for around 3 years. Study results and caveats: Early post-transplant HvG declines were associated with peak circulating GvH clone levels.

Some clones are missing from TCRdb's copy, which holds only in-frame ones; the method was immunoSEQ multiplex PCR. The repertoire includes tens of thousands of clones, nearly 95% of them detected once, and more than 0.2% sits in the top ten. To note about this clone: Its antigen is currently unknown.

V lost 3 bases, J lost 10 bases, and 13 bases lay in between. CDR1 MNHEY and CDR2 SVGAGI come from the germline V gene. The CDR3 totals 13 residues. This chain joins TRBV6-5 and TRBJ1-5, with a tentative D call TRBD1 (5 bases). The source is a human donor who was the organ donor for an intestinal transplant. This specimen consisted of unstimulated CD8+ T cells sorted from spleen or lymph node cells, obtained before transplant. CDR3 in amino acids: CASSYQGTSPQHF. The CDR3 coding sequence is TGTGCCAGCAGTTATCAGGGAACTAGCCCCCAGCATTTT.